The clone carrying this TCR beta chain was observed a handful of times. The junction differs from germline at one of its ends, possibly a read error. In germline, CDR1 is LGHDT, CDR2 YNNKEL (reference sequence). The CDR3 runs to 15 residues. The data stem from a study of T-cell reconstitution after alpha-beta-depleted transplantation in children. The authors prepared the TCRbeta library with unique molecular identifiers. TCRdb re-derived calls from the PCR reads in MiXCR, one entry per CDR3 protein. The repertoire consists of about 610,000 distinct CDR3 sequences, with more than 9% occurring once and the leading ten covering roughly 4%.

This material consisted of PBMCs from the stem cell graft donor, taken from the stem cell graft. The gene calls are TRBV3-1 and TRBJ2-1; 9 positions match TRBD2. This receptor was taken from a human donor who donated a stem cell graft to a child with acute myeloid leukemia. DNA of the CDR3: TGTGCCACCAGCCCCTTTAGCGGGAGTGCCAATGAGCAGTTCTTC. It is translated as CATSPFSGSANEQFF.